This T cell receptor beta chain derives from a study of control samples from healthy donors and cancer patients. The CDR3 is made up of 14 amino acids. V trimming: 7 bases; J trimming: 7 bases; junction bases outside the gene matches: 10. Germline V gives CDR1 SQVTM, CDR2 ANQGSEA. The method was immunoSEQ multiplex PCR; TCRdb's version includes in-frame clones alone and lacks a portion of them. The sample holds about 200,000 clones, 90% to 95% seen once. This TCR was sampled from a man younger than 45 in good health. The source material was blood. J is TRBJ2-3 and V is TRBV29-1; 11 bases fit TRBD2. CDR3 residues: CSAGLAGGGYTQYF. In nucleotides, the CDR3 is TGCAGCGCAGGCCTAGCGGGGGGTGGATATACGCAGTATTTT.